Listed below are T cell receptor beta chains from one sample, sequenced in a study of T cells in Graves' hyperthyroidism and ophthalmopathy. TCRdb fed the multiplex PCR reads into MiXCR, producing one record per CDR3 protein. The data contain about 760,000 distinct CDR3 sequences, around a third of them singletons. The sequencing input was blood. All receptors derive from a woman in her forties with Graves' hyperthyroidism. The CDR3 runs from the conserved cysteine through the conserved F or W. The D gene is left open where the match is weak. Not all rows give a size; the values are once, few, many and, for expanded clones, a class.

J gene,D gene,clone size,V gene,CDR3 protein,CDR3 DNA
TRBJ1-1,NA,NA,TRBV20-1,CSARTDSFMNTEAFF,TGCAGTGCTAGAACTGACAGCTTCATGAACACTGAAGCTTTCTTT
TRBJ1-1,TRBD1,NA,TRBV29-1,CSGGQAMNTEAFF,TGCAGCGGAGGACAGGCAATGAACACTGAAGCTTTCTTT
TRBJ1-1,NA,few,TRBV12-3/TRBV12-4,CASIGGQVGTEAFF,TGTGCCAGCATCGGAGGGCAGGTCGGCACTGAAGCTTTCTTT
TRBJ2-7,TRBD2,NA,TRBV6-2/TRBV6-3,CASSSTPAGVSEQYF,TGTGCCAGCAGTTCAACCCCAGCGGGAGTCTCCGAGCAGTACTTC
TRBJ1-1,NA,many,TRBV9,CASSSADGTAEAFF,TGTGCCAGCAGCTCGGCCGACGGAACGGCTGAAGCTTTCTTT
TRBJ1-2,NA,NA,TRBV7-2,CASLGGRVSHGYTF,TGTGCCAGCCTCGGAGGCAGGGTATCTCACGGCTACACCTTC
TRBJ2-5,NA,few,TRBV7-8,CASSSDLITETQYF,TGTGCCAGCAGCTCGGACTTAATTACAGAGACCCAGTACTTC
TRBJ1-4,TRBD1,many,TRBV6-5,CASSQAGTGGKLFF,TGTGCCAGCAGTCAAGCTGGGACAGGGGGAAAACTGTTTTTT
TRBJ2-7,NA,many,TRBV4-2,CASSQALSLGDDEQYF,TGTGCCAGCAGCCAAGCCCTTTCACTGGGGGACGACGAGCAGTACTTC
TRBJ2-5,TRBD1,NA,TRBV10-3,CAIRAGTGETQYF,TGTGCCATCAGAGCCGGGACAGGAGAGACCCAGTACTTC
TRBJ2-7,TRBD2,few,TRBV7-2,CASSLVGAGPLVYEQYF,TGTGCCAGCAGCTTAGTGGGAGCGGGACCCCTAGTCTACGAGCAGTACTTC
TRBJ2-5,NA,many,TRBV20-1,CSARQGLETQYF,TGCAGTGCTAGACAGGGGTTAGAGACCCAGTACTTC
TRBJ2-7,NA,many,TRBV7-9,CASSLRDKYYEQYF,TGTGCCAGCAGCCTCCGGGACAAGTACTACGAGCAGTACTTC
TRBJ1-1,NA,NA,TRBV10-2,CASGAMGNTEAFF,TGCGCCAGCGGGGCTATGGGAAACACTGAAGCTTTCTTT
TRBJ2-7,NA,NA,TRBV6-9,CASSKIGSSSYEQYF,TGTGCCAGCAGTAAAATAGGGTCTAGCTCCTACGAGCAGTACTTC
TRBJ2-2,NA,few,TRBV20-1,CSASRVNTGELFF,TGCAGTGCTAGCAGGGTGAACACCGGGGAGCTGTTTTTT
TRBJ2-7,TRBD1,few,TRBV13,CASSLMGTATYEQYF,TGTGCCAGCAGCTTAATGGGGACAGCAACCTACGAGCAGTACTTC
TRBJ2-5,NA,many,TRBV19,CASSIGVRVPETQYF,TGTGCCAGTAGTATCGGCGTCAGGGTCCCAGAGACCCAGTACTTC
TRBJ1-6,NA,NA,TRBV5-6,CASSLLKGYNSPLHF,TGTGCCAGCAGCTTGCTTAAGGGTTATAATTCACCCCTCCACTTT
TRBJ2-5,NA,NA,TRBV10-1,CASSESTGPSETQYF,TGCGCCAGCAGTGAGTCAACGGGACCGAGCGAGACCCAGTACTTC
TRBJ1-1,NA,NA,TRBV19,CASRLSWFEAFF,TGTGCCAGCCGTCTGAGTTGGTTTGAAGCTTTCTTT
TRBJ1-4,NA,NA,TRBV2,CASTSKGEGNEKLFF,TGTGCCAGCACGAGTAAGGGGGAAGGGAATGAAAAACTGTTTTTT
TRBJ1-1,NA,NA,TRBV11-2,CASSIRSRGTEAFF,TGTGCCAGCAGCATACGGTCCCGAGGTACTGAAGCTTTCTTT
TRBJ1-1,NA,many,TRBV7-9,CASSLSVTEAFF,TGTGCCAGCAGCCTATCAGTCACTGAAGCTTTCTTT
TRBJ2-7,NA,few,TRBV5-1,CASSPRWQAEVSYEQYF,TGCGCCAGCAGCCCGAGGTGGCAGGCCGAGGTTTCCTACGAGCAGTACTTC
TRBJ2-7,NA,NA,TRBV7-7,CASSSQAGSSYEQYF,TGTGCTAGCAGCTCGCAGGCGGGGAGCTCCTACGAGCAGTACTTC
TRBJ1-5,NA,many,TRBV29-1,CSVSGLNTNQPQHF,TGCAGCGTTAGCGGTCTTAATACTAATCAGCCCCAGCATTTT
TRBJ1-1,TRBD1,NA,TRBV7-2,CASSLDRGFANTEAFF,TGTGCCAGCAGCTTAGACAGGGGGTTCGCGAACACTGAAGCTTTCTTT
TRBJ1-2,NA,NA,TRBV14,CASSQARVEGHTF,TGTGCCAGCAGCCAAGCAAGGGTGGAGGGCCACACCTTC
TRBJ2-7,NA,few,TRBV27,CASSFSLGDEQYF,TGTGCCAGCAGTTTCTCTTTGGGGGACGAGCAGTACTTC
TRBJ2-2,TRBD2,once,TRBV2,CATLAGTSGVGELFF,TGTGCCACCTTAGCCGGGACTAGCGGGGTCGGGGAGCTGTTTTTT
TRBJ1-6,TRBD1,NA,TRBV7-2,CASSLPGQGARALHF,TGTGCCAGCAGTTTACCGGGACAGGGGGCGAGGGCCCTCCACTTT
TRBJ1-2,NA,few,TRBV5-5,CASSPGEGSSSGYTF,TGTGCCAGCAGCCCGGGTGAGGGGAGCTCCTCTGGCTACACCTTC
TRBJ2-5,NA,few,TRBV14,CATRGGVGETQYF,TGTGCCACCCGCGGCGGGGTTGGAGAGACCCAGTACTTC
TRBJ2-7,NA,few,TRBV20-1,CSAISHRLAYEQYF,TGCAGTGCTATCAGTCACAGGTTGGCCTACGAGCAGTACTTC
TRBJ2-6,TRBD1,few,TRBV5-5,CASTRGQGYSGANVLTF,TGTGCCAGCACCAGGGGACAGGGCTATTCTGGGGCCAACGTCCTGACTTTC
TRBJ1-2,NA,many,TRBV10-3,CAISEFGGQEGYTF,TGTGCCATCAGTGAGTTTGGAGGGCAGGAAGGCTACACCTTC
TRBJ1-6,NA,many,TRBV11-1,CASSLDPNSPLHF,TGTGCCAGCAGCTTGGATCCTAATTCACCCCTCCACTTT
TRBJ2-5,TRBD2,NA,TRBV20-1,CSARLAGHFQETQYF,TGCAGTGCACGTCTAGCGGGACACTTCCAAGAGACCCAGTACTTC
TRBJ1-2,NA,NA,TRBV11-2,CASSGTVGQPGLRRGGYTF,TGTGCCAGCAGCGGCACAGTGGGGCAACCGGGGCTCAGGCGAGGGGGCTACACCTTC
TRBJ2-7,NA,few,TRBV2,CASSSSGTSAYEQYF,TGTGCCAGCAGTTCATCCGGGACCTCTGCTTACGAGCAGTACTTC
TRBJ1-2,NA,few,TRBV6-4,CASKGQFYGYTF,TGTGCCAGCAAAGGACAATTCTATGGCTACACCTTC
TRBJ1-1,NA,few,TRBV4-3,CASSNDRMVIRTEAFF,TGCGCCAGCAGCAACGACAGGATGGTGATTAGGACTGAAGCTTTCTTT
TRBJ1-3,NA,many,TRBV10-3,CATLKQGAGNTIYF,TGTGCCACCCTCAAACAGGGCGCCGGAAACACCATATATTTT